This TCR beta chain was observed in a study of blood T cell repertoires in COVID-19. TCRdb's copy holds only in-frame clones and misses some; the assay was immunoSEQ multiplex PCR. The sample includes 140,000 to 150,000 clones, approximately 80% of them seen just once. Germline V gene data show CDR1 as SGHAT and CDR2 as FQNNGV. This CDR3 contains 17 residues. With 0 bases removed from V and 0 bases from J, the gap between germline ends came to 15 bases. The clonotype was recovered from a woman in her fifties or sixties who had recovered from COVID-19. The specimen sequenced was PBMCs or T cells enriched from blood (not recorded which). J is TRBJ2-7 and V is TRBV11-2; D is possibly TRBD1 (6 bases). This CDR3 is CASSLDRAGASSYEQYF. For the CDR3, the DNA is TGTGCCAGCAGCTTAGATAGGGCAGGGGCGAGCTCCTACGAGCAGTACTTC.